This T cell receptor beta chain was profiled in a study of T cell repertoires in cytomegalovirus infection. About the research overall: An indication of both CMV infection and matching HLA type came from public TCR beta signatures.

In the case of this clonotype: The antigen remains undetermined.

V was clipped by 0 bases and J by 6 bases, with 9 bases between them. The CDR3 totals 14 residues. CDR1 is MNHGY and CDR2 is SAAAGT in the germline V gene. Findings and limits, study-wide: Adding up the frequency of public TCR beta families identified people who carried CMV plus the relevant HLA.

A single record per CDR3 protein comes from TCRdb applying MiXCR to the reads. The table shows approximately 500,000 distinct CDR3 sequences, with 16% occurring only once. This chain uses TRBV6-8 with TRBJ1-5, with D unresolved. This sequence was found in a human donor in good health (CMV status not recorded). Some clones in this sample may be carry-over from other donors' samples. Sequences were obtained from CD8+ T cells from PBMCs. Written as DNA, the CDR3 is TGTGCCAGCAGTTACTCGGGTGTGAGTCAGCCCCAGCATTTT. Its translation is CASSYSGVSQPQHF.